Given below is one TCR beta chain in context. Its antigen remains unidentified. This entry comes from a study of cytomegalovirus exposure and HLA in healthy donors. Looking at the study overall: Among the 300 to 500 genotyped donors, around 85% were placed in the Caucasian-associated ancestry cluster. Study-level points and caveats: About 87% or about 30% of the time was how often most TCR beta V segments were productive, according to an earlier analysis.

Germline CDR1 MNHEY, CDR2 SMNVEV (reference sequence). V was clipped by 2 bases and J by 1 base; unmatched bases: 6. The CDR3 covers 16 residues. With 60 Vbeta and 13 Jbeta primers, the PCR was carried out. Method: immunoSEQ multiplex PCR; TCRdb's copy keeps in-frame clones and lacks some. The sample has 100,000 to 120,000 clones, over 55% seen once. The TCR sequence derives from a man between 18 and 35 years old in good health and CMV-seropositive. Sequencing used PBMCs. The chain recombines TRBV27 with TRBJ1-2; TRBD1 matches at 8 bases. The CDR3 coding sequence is TGTGCCAGCAGTTTAAACAGGGGGTTTGGTAACTATGGCTACACCTTC. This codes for CASSLNRGFGNYGYTF.